The clone carrying this TCR beta chain was seen a handful of times. Its antigen remains unknown. The source of the sample is a study of identical twins. A universal primer site was added by template switching, and unique molecular identifiers were carried by the cDNA. Each CDR3 protein is one row after TCRdb ran MiXCR on the 5' RACE reads. The sample holds about 530,000 distinct CDR3 sequences, around 20% seen once. Study-level findings and limits: Cross-sectional statistical analysis, not tracking of the same donors, underpinned the conclusions. With monozygotic twins, out-of-frame TCR alpha sharing exceeded what models estimated. Abundant beta clonotypes from cord blood had fewer insertions, unlike memory repertoires, which showed none.

Germline CDR1 and CDR2: SEHNR and FQNEAQ (reference sequence). V gave up 2 bases and J gave up 2 bases, with 7 bases separating them. The CDR3 is 15 amino acids. Separately, the same data were catalogued under a study of yellow fever vaccine responses in identical twins.

The sequencing sample was made of CD4+ T cells sorted from blood. The chain has TRBV7-9 and TRBJ2-6; D may be TRBD1 (5 bases). The clonotype comes from a woman younger than 30 in good health. CDR3 in amino acids: CASSLQGAGANVLTF. The CDR3 nucleotides are TGTGCCAGCAGCTTACAAGGGGCTGGGGCCAACGTCCTGACTTTC.